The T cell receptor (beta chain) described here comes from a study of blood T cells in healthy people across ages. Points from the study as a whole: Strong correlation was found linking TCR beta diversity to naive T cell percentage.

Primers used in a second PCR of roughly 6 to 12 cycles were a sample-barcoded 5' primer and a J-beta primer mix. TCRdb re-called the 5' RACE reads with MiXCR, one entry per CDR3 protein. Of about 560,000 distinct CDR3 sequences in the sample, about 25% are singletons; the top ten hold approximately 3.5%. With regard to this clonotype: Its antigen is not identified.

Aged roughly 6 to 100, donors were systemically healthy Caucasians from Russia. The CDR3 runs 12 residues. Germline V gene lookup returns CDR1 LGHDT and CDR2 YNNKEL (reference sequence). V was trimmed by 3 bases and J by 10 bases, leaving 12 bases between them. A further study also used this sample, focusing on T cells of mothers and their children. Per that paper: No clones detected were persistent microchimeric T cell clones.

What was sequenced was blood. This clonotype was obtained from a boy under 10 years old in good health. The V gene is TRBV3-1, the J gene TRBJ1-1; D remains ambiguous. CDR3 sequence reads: CASSQPGTGAFF. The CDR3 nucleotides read TGTGCCAGCAGCCAGCCAGGTACGGGAGCTTTCTTT.